Below, one TCR beta chain is given with its context. These data belong to a study of blood T cell repertoires in COVID-19. Study-level information: Collection of acute and convalescent COVID-19 samples took place in the United States, Italy and Spain. PBMCs, B-cell-depleted T cells, or T cells provided the cDNA or gDNA that made up the material.

Sequenced by immunoSEQ multiplex PCR; TCRdb stores in-frame clones only, minus some. Found here are roughly 120,000 clones, roughly nine tenths of them singletons; the top ten hold approximately 1.9%. Trimming cost V 3 bases and J 0 bases; bases outside gene matches: 6. The CDR3 is 16 amino acids. CDR1 is ENHRY, CDR2 SYGVKD, per germline. This sequence originates from a human donor with active COVID-19. The donor label of this sample is uncertain. The rearrangement links TRBV10-3 to TRBJ1-1, with 8 bases fitting TRBD1. Sequencing was carried out using peripheral blood. DNA of the CDR3: TGTGCCATCAGTGAAATTTGGACAGGGATGAACACTGAAGCTTTCTTT. It encodes CAISEIWTGMNTEAFF.